This TCR beta chain was sequenced in a study of radiation and T cells in renal cell carcinoma (dated by TCRdb to 2020 to 2022). Describing the broader study: The samples were obtained from a clinical trial, where primary renal cell carcinomas were treated with 15 Gy stereotactic body radiation therapy and then removed by nephrectomy 4 weeks afterward. A total of over 4 million unique CDR3 nucleotide sequences, encoding roughly 3,000,000 unique CDR3 amino acid sequences, were found across all 55 or so samples. A total of around 50 samples underwent TCR beta sequencing, made up of some 26 tumors and about 27 peripheral blood samples.

The CDR3 spans 14 residues, from the cysteine through the phenylalanine. The CDR3 DNA has 42 bases and is translated from base 1. After removal of 4 bases from V and 1 base from J, the junction retains 3 bases not matched to a gene. From the germline V gene, CDR1 is ENHRY and CDR2 is SYGVKD. This clone was detected only a few times. No antigen is known for it. Within one base of it there is no much larger clone, and no base qualities were kept. Study-wide conclusions, independent of this receptor: The single-armed trial design could not address effects of radiation dose or scheduling on the TCR repertoire. No pretreatment tumor biopsies were available, so the baseline intratumoral presence of clonotypes could not be determined. Top tumor clonotypes rose in blood from baseline to 2 weeks post-radiation, then contracted by 4 weeks, suggesting transient expansion of tumor-resident clones. Changes in the blood repertoire were not tracked past 4 weeks after treatment.

Following the manufacturer's recommendations, the immunoSEQ kit was used to generate TCR beta libraries from genomic DNA. To prepare the libraries, a first multiplex PCR with proprietary primers was run, followed by a second PCR that added unique barcodes, and a bead cleanup was done after each round. Each sample batch included a kit-provided positive control reaction and a negative control reaction. The final libraries underwent checking on an Agilent 4200 TapeStation D1000 ScreenTape, volumetric pooling, and quantification by qPCR. An Illumina NextSeq500 fitted with a MidOutput 150-cycle cartridge performed the sequencing, running 156 Read1 cycles and 15 Index1 cycles with the kit's custom primers. The pooled library was loaded at 0.9 to 1 pM, with a 20% PhiX control spiked in. The authors' pipeline ran thus. The vendor-processed data were analyzed in R, and a clonotype was defined as all T cells that share the same CDR3 nucleotide sequence. In the clone abundance analyses, frequencies were normalized to the 10,000 most abundant clones in each sample. Public T cell clones, which averaged fewer than five per sample, were excluded before analysis. A difference in abundance of at least 32-fold between compartments was used to define tumor-enriched and baseline blood-enriched clonotypes. A beta-binomial differential abundance model was used to identify clonotypes that expanded or contracted between blood time points. The Baroni-Urbani and Buser coefficient was used to measure tumor-blood repertoire similarity, and groups were compared with two-tailed Wilcoxon tests in R. In its TCRdb copy, this immuneACCESS table keeps in-frame sequences only and misses some clones. Where compared with another copy, unresolved V genes explain less than half of these, and the others have no known cause. That table is the source of V, J and clone size, and D and trimming were worked out from the DNA. Within this sample are approximately 150,000 clones, with 75% to 90% of them counted one time only. The top ten clones comprise approximately 24% of the sample.

Explained via the paper, the time point label denotes: baseline pretreatment blood. The sample's treatment or condition label, in plain terms: 15 Gy SBRT to primary tumor, nephrectomy 4 weeks later. To track tumor-enriched clonotypes, serial peripheral blood was sampled from radiation-treated patients at baseline and at 2 weeks and 4 weeks after SBRT. Renal cell carcinoma with clear cell pathology was present in all patients. The QIAamp DNA Blood Mini Kit (Qiagen) was used to prepare genomic DNA for TCR sequencing. Samples were included in the analyses only if all quality control checks were passed.

This receptor was obtained from a woman aged 45-59 years with renal cell carcinoma. The specimen was blood, collected from a patient whose treatment included radiotherapy and nephrectomy. This receptor chain uses TRBV10-3 and TRBJ1-1, with 7 bases matching TRBD1. The DNA sequence reads TGTGCCATCAGTGGAGGGACAGAGAACACTGAAGCTTTCTTT. Its protein is CAISGGTENTEAFF.